This TCR beta chain was recovered during a study of blood T cell repertoires in COVID-19. Using immunoSEQ multiplex PCR, the repertoire was profiled, and TCRdb retains in-frame clones only, with some absent. The sample records about 380,000 clones, 70% to 90% being singletons. Recovered participants had two consecutive negative NP/OP PCR tests, healthcare professional clearance, or symptom resolution. Sample: PBMCs or T cells enriched from blood (not recorded which). This TCR was recovered from a man aged 25 to 40 who had recovered from COVID-19.

The CDR3, as DNA: TGTGCCAGCAGTTTAAATCCTAGCGGGAGGGATCAAGATGGCTACACCTTC. Residues: CASSLNPSGRDQDGYTF. The chain joins TRBV28 to TRBJ1-2; D ambiguous. The CDR3 length is 17 residues. Trimming took off 2 bases at V and 6 bases at J, with 22 bases between the two ends. The germline V gene encodes CDR1 MDHEN and CDR2 SYDVKM.